This paragraph covers one T cell receptor (beta chain) sequence. This sample is drawn from a study of T cell changes during pregnancy in multiple sclerosis. The repertoire was sequenced with immunoSEQ multiplex PCR; TCRdb's copy has only in-frame clones and lacks some. The table shows about 59,000 clones, with roughly 93% occurring only once. Germline values: CDR1 SGHDT, CDR2 YYEEEE. The CDR3 consists of 13 residues. Trimming pared 3 bases from V and 6 bases from J, leaving 11 bases between. The source material was CD8+ T cells from peripheral blood mononuclear cells, sampled in the third trimester of pregnancy. The J gene is TRBJ2-3, the V gene TRBV5-6; D remains ambiguous. The TCR sequence derives from a female donor with multiple sclerosis, enrolled in a pregnancy study. For the CDR3, the DNA is TGTGCCAGCAGCTCACCCCTACCGGATACGCAGTATTTT. It encodes CASSSPLPDTQYF.